These 23 T cell receptor beta chains originate from one sample sequenced in a study of shared clonotypes between healthy human individuals (dated by TCRdb to about 2020). The protocol used for the library was the immunoSEQ multiplex PCR assay. As stored in TCRdb, this immuneACCESS dataset retains in-frame rearrangements with V and J assigned. A fraction of the clones does not appear; measured against another copy, unresolved V genes explain less than half of the discrepancy, and the remainder lacks a known reason. The sample records approximately 1,500,000 clones, 98% of which are singletons. Together, the top ten hold roughly 0.42% of the sample. Input material: naive CD4+ T cells sorted from blood. In the paper's terms, the cell subset or site label means: CD45RA+ positively selected. The origin of the receptors is a man aged 25 to 40 in good health.

About this clone: The junction does not match germline at one end; this may be a read error. CDR3: CASSLYSGRAPELVF. The CDR3 region has the DNA TGTGCCAGCAGCCTCTATAGCGGGAGGGCCCCCGAGTTGGTCTTC. This rearrangement joins TRBV7-9 to TRBJ2-1; 11 bases fit TRBD2. Germline V gene sequence: CDR1 SEHNR, CDR2 FQNEAQ (reference sequence). The CDR3 extends over 15 amino acids.

J is TRBJ2-4 and V is TRBV7-2; the D is unclear. In germline, CDR1 is SGHTA, CDR2 FQGNSA. V gave up 6 bases and J gave up 6 bases, with 12 bases separating them. The CDR3 consists of 13 residues. The CDR3 is CASRPTSPNIQYF. CDR3 nucleotide sequence: TGTGCCAGCAGACCCACATCCCCAAACATTCAGTACTTC.

This rearrangement joins TRBV10-3 to TRBJ2-3; perhaps D is TRBD1 or TRBD2 (5 bases each). The length of the CDR3 is 14 residues. V was cut by 4 bases and J by 2 bases, with 10 bases left in between. From germline, CDR1 is ENHRY and CDR2 SYGVKD. The CDR3 region has the DNA TGTGCCATCAGTGCGGGACCCTCCACAGATACGCAGTATTTT. Protein: CAISAGPSTDTQYF.

V is TRBV7-3 and J is TRBJ2-7; D is perhaps TRBD1 (6 bases). The CDR3 sequence is 15 residues long. Germline V lookup: CDR1 SGHTA, CDR2 FQGTGA. The ends were cut back, 2 bases at V and 3 bases at J, with 14 bases in the middle. CDR3 region: CASSLGGRWDYEQYF. CDR3 sequence (DNA): TGTGCCAGCAGCTTAGGGGGCCGATGGGACTACGAGCAGTACTTC.

The chain uses TRBV5-1 and TRBJ1-5; no clear D gene. Germline V gives CDR1 SGHRS, CDR2 YFSETQ. Between the trimmed V and J ends, which lost 1 base and 0 bases, there was a span of 8 bases. CDR3 length: 15 residues. The DNA of the CDR3 is TGCGCCAGCAGCTTGTTCCCTTATAGCAATCAGCCCCAGCATTTT. Residues: CASSLFPYSNQPQHF.

Comment on this clone: This same CDR3 is encoded by further DNA sequences in the sample. The chain employs TRBV5-1 and TRBJ2-5; 7 positions agree with TRBD1. The junction had 4 bases not matched to a gene; V was cut back by 0 bases and J by 2 bases. The length of the CDR3 is 15 residues. Germline CDR1 reads SGHRS; CDR2 reads YFSETQ. The CDR3: CASSLGGTVQETQYF. CDR3 bases: TGCGCCAGCAGCTTGGGGGGGACAGTTCAAGAGACCCAGTACTTC.

This chain joins TRBV14 and TRBJ2-1; D unresolved. The germline V and J ends were trimmed by 0 bases and 0 bases, with 12 bases remaining between them. The CDR3 runs to 17 residues. Per the germline V gene, CDR1 is SGHDN and CDR2 is FVKESK. CDR3 in amino acids: CASSQDFPADSYNEQFF. For the CDR3, the DNA is TGTGCCAGCAGCCAAGATTTTCCCGCGGACTCCTACAATGAGCAGTTCTTC.

The gene calls are TRBV29-1 and TRBJ2-7, with 15 bases identical to TRBD2. Germline CDR1 and CDR2: SQVTM and ANQGSEA. Trimming removed 2 bases from V and 6 bases from J; junction bases left unmatched: 2. The length of the CDR3 is 14 residues. CDR3 bases: TGCAGCGTTGAAATGGGACTAGCGGGAGGCGAGCAGTACTTC. Encoded protein: CSVEMGLAGGEQYF.

V gene TRBV14 combines with J gene TRBJ1-5; 7 nucleotides agree with TRBD1. CDR3 length equals 14 residues. V shed 1 base and J 5 bases; nucleotides not matched to a gene: 2. Looked up from germline, CDR1 is SGHDN and CDR2 is FVKESK. CDR3: CASSQAGQDQPQHF. CDR3 bases: TGTGCCAGCAGCCAAGCCGGACAGGATCAGCCCCAGCATTTT.

This chain uses TRBV2 with TRBJ2-3; D may be TRBD2 (5 bases). The CDR3 runs to 14 residues. The ends were cut back, 7 bases at V and 0 bases at J, with 11 bases in the middle. Germline lookup yields CDR1 SNHLY and CDR2 FYNNEI. In nucleotides, the CDR3 is TGTGCCAGCACCCTAGGACTTAGCACAGATACGCAGTATTTT. The encoded protein is CASTLGLSTDTQYF.

This clone was detected once. This chain uses TRBV2 with TRBJ2-2, with TRBD2 identical over 11 bases. The CDR3 covers 16 residues. V dropped 6 bases and J dropped 1; count of bases not matched to a gene: 4. Per germline, CDR1 SNHLY and CDR2 FYNNEI. In DNA form, the CDR3 reads TGTGCCAGCAGCGCCGGACTAGCGGGGAACACCGGGGAGCTGTTTTTT. Encoded protein: CASSAGLAGNTGELFF.

The rearrangement joins TRBV28 to TRBJ1-4; perhaps TRBD1 as D (5 bases). Trimming left V 3 bases short and J 13 bases short, with 21 bases between. CDR1 MDHEN and CDR2 SYDVKM come from the germline V gene. The CDR3 has 15 amino acids. The CDR3: CASSFFPGTRVGLFF. As DNA, the CDR3 is TGTGCCAGCAGTTTCTTTCCAGGGACCCGAGTCGGACTGTTTTTT.

Note on this clone: Distinct nucleotide sequences in the sample also encode this CDR3. The chain carries TRBV5-1 and TRBJ2-7; D gene unclear. Germline loops: CDR1 SGHRS, CDR2 YFSETQ. The V end was cut by 4 bases, the J end by 6 bases, with 8 bases between. The CDR3 consists of 11 residues. CDR3: CASSLGREQYF. The DNA of the CDR3 is TGCGCCAGCAGCCTCGGTCGCGAGCAGTACTTC.

This clone came up a few times. The identical CDR3 is also encoded by other nucleotide sequences in the sample. This chain connects TRBV19 to TRBJ1-5; the D is unclear. Trimming shortened V by 5 bases and J by 2 bases, and 7 bases separated the two germline ends. The CDR3 contains 13 residues. Germline V CDR1 and CDR2: LNHDA, SQIVND (reference sequence). This CDR3 is CASSGLGNQPQHF. The CDR3 DNA sequence: TGTGCCAGTAGTGGACTGGGCAATCAGCCCCAGCATTTT.

The genes are TRBV5-1 and TRBJ1-5; 7 nucleotides align to TRBD1. This CDR3 spans 15 amino acids. The V and J ends lost 4 bases and 7 bases, in that order; junction bases with no gene match: 11. Per the germline V gene, CDR1 is SGHRS and CDR2 is YFSETQ. The CDR3 DNA reads TGCGCCAGCAGCCCCGAGACAGGGCTGGAACAGCCCCAGCATTTT. Its protein product is CASSPETGLEQPQHF.

The rearrangement links TRBV6-6 to TRBJ2-3; 9 bases line up with TRBD1. Germline CDR1 and CDR2: MNHNY and SVGAGI (reference sequence). V lost 6 bases and J lost 6; bases outside the gene matches: 7. This CDR3 has 14 residues. CDR3 nucleotides: TGTGCCAGCAGGTTACAGGGGGCGCGGGATACGCAGTATTTT. It codes for CASRLQGARDTQYF.

The rearrangement uses TRBV2 and TRBJ2-1; 13 bases line up with TRBD2. The CDR3 is 15 residues long. The V segment lost 6 bases and the J segment 7 bases; nucleotides outside the gene matches: 6. Germline V gene sequence: CDR1 SNHLY, CDR2 FYNNEI. The CDR3 loop reads CASSTGLAGINEQFF. The CDR3 region has the DNA TGTGCCAGCAGCACGGGACTAGCGGGAATAAATGAGCAGTTCTTC.

V usage is TRBV19 and J usage is TRBJ2-2; 9 bases map to TRBD2. The ends lost 4 bases at V and 6 bases at J; junction bases unmatched: 21. Per the germline V gene, CDR1 is LNHDA and CDR2 is SQIVND (reference sequence). CDR3 size: 20 residues. This CDR3 reads CASSRDRRVLRREGPGELFF. CDR3 DNA sequence: TGTGCCAGTAGTAGGGACCGGAGGGTACTTAGGCGGGAGGGCCCCGGGGAGCTGTTTTTT.

The chain carries TRBV7-2 and TRBJ2-5; TRBD1 aligns across 9 bases. The CDR3 extends over 14 amino acids. Losses at the gene ends were 5 bases for V and 5 bases for J; bases not matched to a gene: 6. CDR1 SGHTA and CDR2 FQGNSA come from the germline V gene. The CDR3 is CASSADRGVETQYF. CDR3 coding DNA: TGTGCCAGCAGCGCGGACAGGGGAGTGGAGACCCAGTACTTC.

The chain carries TRBV7-3 and TRBJ2-5; D not certain. This CDR3 has 17 amino acids. Trimming removed 5 bases at V and 2 bases at J, with 21 bases between. Per germline, CDR1 SGHTA and CDR2 FQGTGA. CDR3 protein: CASSPNRPGLSQETQYF. The CDR3 DNA sequence: TGTGCCAGCAGCCCCAACCGACCGGGTCTGTCTCAAGAGACCCAGTACTTC.

V usage is TRBV19 and J usage is TRBJ2-1; 10 bases align to TRBD2. Germline assignment: CDR1 LNHDA and CDR2 SQIVND (reference sequence). V shed 6 bases, J shed 4 bases, and the junction held 6 bases outside the gene matches. The CDR3 totals 15 residues. In DNA form, the CDR3 reads TGTGCCAGTAGGAGGACTAGCGGTATTTACAATGAGCAGTTCTTC. Translated, it gives CASRRTSGIYNEQFF. Full variable domain (rest looked up from reference TRBV19 and TRBJ2-1): DGGITQSPKYLFRKEGQNVTLSCEQNLNHDAMYWYRQDPGQGLRLIYYSQIVNDFQKGDIAEGYSVSREKKESFPLTVTSAQKNPTAFYLCASRRTSGIYNEQFFGPGTRLTVL.

About this clone itself: This CDR3 is also generated by other DNA sequences in the sample. The chain employs TRBV18 and TRBJ1-1; D is unclear. The V and J ends lost 3 bases and 1 base respectively, with 6 bases between them. This CDR3 spans 13 amino acids. Germline V CDR1 and CDR2: KGHSH, LQKENI. The CDR3 region is CASSPRGNTEAFF. The DNA for the CDR3 is TGTGCCAGCTCACCCCGGGGGAACACTGAAGCTTTCTTT. Drawing the rest from reference TRBV18 and TRBJ1-1, the complete variable domain is NAGVMQNPRHLVRRRGQEARLRCSPMKGHSHVYWYRQLPEEGLKFMVYLQKENIIDESGMPKERFSAEFPKEGPSILRIQQVVRGDSAAYFCASSPRGNTEAFFGQGTRLTVV.

The V gene is TRBV5-1, the J gene TRBJ2-3, with TRBD2 identical over 10 bases. The junction had 8 bases not matched to a gene; V was cut back by 5 bases and J by 5 bases. CDR1 is SGHRS, CDR2 YFSETQ, per germline. The CDR3 is 15 residues long. The CDR3 region has the DNA TGCGCCAGCAGTCCGCTAGCGGGAGTCAAAGATACGCAGTATTTT. Protein product: CASSPLAGVKDTQYF.